This TCR beta chain was sequenced in a study of graft-versus-host responses after intestinal transplantation. Study findings and constraints: Peak circulating GvH clone levels were associated with early post-transplant HvG declines.

This clone showed up just a few times. The antigen is undetermined. The CDR3 length is 16 residues. In germline, CDR1 is SQVTM, CDR2 ANQGSEA. With 4 bases clipped from V and 8 bases from J, the junction kept 17 bases outside the gene matches. The method was immunoSEQ multiplex PCR; TCRdb's version includes in-frame clones alone and lacks a portion of them. The sample shows just under 65,000 clones, more than 85% of them seen only once. The sequence derives from a human donor who was the organ donor for an intestinal transplant. Sequences were derived from unstimulated CD8+ T cells sorted from spleen or lymph node cells, sampled before transplant. The chain is built from TRBV29-1 and TRBJ2-1; 7 bases match TRBD2. The DNA of the CDR3 is TGCAGCGTTGGGTCCTTACGGGCTAGCGGTTGGCATGAGCAGTTCTTC. This gives the protein CSVGSLRASGWHEQFF.